This T cell receptor (beta chain) derives from a study of vaccination effects on CD4 cells after COVID-19 (dated by TCRdb to the early 2020s). Some background on the complete study: Two doses of either the BNT162b2 or the mRNA-1273 mRNA SARS-CoV-2 vaccine were administered to participants. The full study included ten to eleven COVID-19 convalescent patients and a few SARS-CoV-2-naive healthy vaccine recipients. Cultures from other donors in the study were sequenced with the Oncomine TCR Beta short-read assay on an Illumina iSeq 100. The study compared SARS-CoV-2 spike-specific CD4+ TCR repertoires before and after mRNA vaccination in COVID-19 convalescent patients and infection-naive vaccine recipients.

The table lists this clone with a few counts. The target of this receptor is not known. Per-nucleotide qualities are absent, and no much larger clonotype sits a single base away. Broad study findings and their caveats: Among healthy vaccine recipients, nearly all vaccine-induced clones were SARS-CoV-2 mono-reactive, and just 1 of 255 was cross-reactive with common cold coronaviruses. At late post-vaccination timepoints, both infection-induced and vaccine-induced clones showed marked clonal contraction, consistent with waning T cell responses. Only a small number of convalescent patients were included, and no early post-infection timepoints were available, which limited the study.

In the ViraFEST assay, PBMC were stimulated with viral peptide pools, and antigen-specific CD4+ T cell clonotypes were then identified by expansion using TCR sequencing. After around ten days of culture, CD4+ T cells were isolated with the EasySep CD4+ T cell isolation kit. None of the healthy vaccine recipients had a prior SARS-CoV-2 infection, which was confirmed by nucleocapsid antibody tests that came back negative both before and after vaccination. Each well held some 1.9 million PBMC cultured in IMDM containing roughly 5% human AB serum, 8.5 to 10 IU/ml IL-2 and gentamicin, along with about 9.3 ug/ml peptides. On days 3 and 7, half of the culture medium was replaced with fresh IL-2-containing medium. Unless noted otherwise, every peptide stimulation condition was cultured in triplicate wells. PBMC were separated from whole blood using Ficoll-Paque Plus gradient centrifugation and were then either cryopreserved at -140C or used fresh. The spike proteins of SARS-CoV-2 and of the common cold coronaviruses HCoV-NL63, HCoV-OC43 and HCoV-229E were spanned by overlapping peptide pools. The QIAamp micro DNA kit was used to extract genomic DNA from the cultured CD4+ T cells.

Libraries were made using the immunoSEQ multiplex PCR assay. TCR beta CDR3 sequencing was performed on DNA from the cultured, isolated CD4+ T cells. The original pipeline was this. Non-productive TCR sequences were removed and reads were trimmed to the CDR3 region, keeping CDR3s of at least 7 amino acids. Antigen-specific clonotypes were identified using the MANAFEST web app by comparison of expansion in peptide wells against reference cultures. For clones to be considered positive, expansion at FDR<0.05 versus reference and all other wells, an odds ratio above 5, and a frequency above 0.1% in two replicate wells were required. Clonotypes significantly expanded in SARS-CoV-2 spike wells and in at least one common cold coronavirus spike condition were defined as cross-reactive. Using the stringdist R package, CDR3 similarity was measured by Levenshtein distance, and unrooted trees were constructed with ape in R 3.6.1. TCRdb mirrors the immuneACCESS table, restricted to in-frame sequences. Some clones are absent from its copies; in checked studies, under half trace to an unresolved V gene, and the reason for the others is unknown. The D gene and trimming were derived from the DNA, and the V and J assignments and clone size from that table. In all, the sample holds tens of thousands of clones, and 76% of those were seen once. Clones ranked in the top ten supply about 3% of the sample.

The germline V gene (reference sequence) yields LNHDA for CDR1 and SQIVND for CDR2. Counted from cysteine to phenylalanine, this CDR3 has 14 amino acids. Just CDR3 DNA is preserved here, 42 bases in frame from base 1. V loses 5 bases, J loses 5 bases, and the germline ends lie 12 bases apart. This chain is built from TRBV19 and TRBJ2-2; perhaps TRBD1 is the D gene, with 6 bases matching. This clonotype was sampled from a human donor who received a COVID-19 vaccine. This sample comprised CD4+ T cells from PBMCs cultured with HCoV-NL63 spike peptides, obtained before COVID-19 vaccination. The cell subset or site label corresponds to: HCoV-NL63 spike overlapping peptide pool stimulation. The CDR3 protein: CASSAGVGTGELFF. The nucleotides are TGTGCCAGTAGTGCAGGGGTGGGAACCGGGGAGCTGTTTTTT.